One T cell receptor beta chain is described in this entry. The clone's antigen remains unknown. Nothing much larger sits one base from this clone, and base qualities are not available. The data are from a study of Ad26.COV2.S vaccination and SARS-CoV-2 variants (dated by TCRdb to 2020 to 2023). Background for the entire study: Donors in the vaccine arm were drawn from COV1001, a multicentre, randomized, double-blind, placebo-controlled phase I-IIa trial testing Ad26.COV2.S in healthy adults. Dosing of Ad26.COV2.S was intramuscular, at either 5x10^10 or 1x10^11 viral particles, delivered as one shot or as two shots spaced 56 days apart. TCRbeta repertoire sequencing served as the tool for gauging how specific and how broad the SARS-CoV-2-reactive T cell receptors were following Ad26.COV2.S vaccination. A total of around 32 samples were included in the TCR-sequenced set, comprising around 20 Ad26.COV2.S vaccine recipients, 5 placebo recipients and 8 SARS-CoV-2 convalescent individuals. Trial participants were randomized into five groups of five: low-dose or high-dose Ad26.COV2.S given once or twice, or placebo on both occasions. Investigators did not know the trial group allocation while performing experiments and assessing outcomes. Study-level results and caveats: According to the authors, total T cell responses may have been underestimated by the TCR breadth and depth analyses. After vaccination, substantial breadth of spike-specific CD8+ and CD4+ T cell responses was reported. The study was not powered to compare responses between vaccine doses or regimens. Higher spike-specific TCR breadth was observed in Ad26.COV2.S recipients than in placebo recipients (P = 0.0014). Vaccine and placebo recipients had similar non-spike TCR breadth, a finding consistent with the vaccine containing only spike.

Per the publication, the treatment or condition label means: 15 to 20 received Ad26.COV2.S at low or high dose, single or two shots; about 5 received placebo; per-sample allocation not given. For vaccine and placebo recipients, repertoires were sequenced using samples collected on day 63 after the first injection. Between 29 July and 7 August 2020, Cohort 1b enrolled around 24 adults aged 18-55 years at one site in Boston, USA. As a vaccine, Ad26.COV2.S was a replication-incompetent adenovirus type 26 vector that expressed a prefusion-stabilized SARS-CoV-2 spike protein derived from the original Wuhan strain. Trimming at the junction amounts to 1 base on V and 10 bases on J, and the germline ends lie 17 bases apart. The CDR3 starts with the cysteine, ends with the phenylalanine, and has 16 residues. Of the read, only the CDR3 DNA is kept; its 48 bases are in frame from base 1. From a lookup of the germline V gene, CDR1 and CDR2 are SGHAT and FQNNGV.

The immunoSEQ Assay was the method used to sequence TCRbeta CDR3 regions. After extraction, genomic DNA underwent amplification by bias-controlled multiplex PCR, followed by high-throughput sequencing. As for the authors' bioinformatics: To quantify the absolute abundance of every unique TCRbeta CDR3 region, sequences were collapsed and filtered. T cell fraction was estimated by normalizing TCRbeta template counts to usable DNA, with usable DNA measured through amplification of reference genes found in all nucleated cells. Repertoire TCRs were annotated as SARS-CoV-2-specific by exact matching of V gene, CDR3 amino acid sequence and J gene to a known reactive TCR set. The reference SARS-CoV-2 TCR set was obtained from MIRA and was filtered for enrichment in COVID-19-positive ImmuneCODE repertoires, whereby public or cross-reactive TCRs were removed. Using the MIRA antigens, annotated TCRs were further analysed by specific ORF or by position within an ORF. Breadth was defined as annotated unique rearrangements over total unique productive rearrangements; depth was the summed frequency of those rearrangements. Two-sided Wilcoxon rank-sum tests were applied when comparing TCR breadth between groups. TCRdb's version of the immuneACCESS table is confined to in-frame rearrangements and falls short of the full clone set. An unresolved V gene accounts for under half of the shortfall where checked; the remainder is of unknown origin. The DNA was the basis for D and trimming; V, J and clone size are from that table. A total of 450,000 to 550,000 clones appear in this sample, roughly 89% of them only once. Just over 2.5% of the sample rests with the top ten.

This chain joins TRBV11-2 to TRBJ1-6; no D gene can be assigned with confidence. The sample here was peripheral blood, taken in a trial of Ad26.COV2.S vaccine versus placebo. This receptor was taken from a person between 18 and 65 years old who received the Ad26.COV2.S COVID-19 vaccine or a placebo. The sequenced DNA is TGTGCCAGCAGCTTAGGGTCCGGACTGTCCATCTCACCCCTCCACTTT. This codes for CASSLGSGLSISPLHF.